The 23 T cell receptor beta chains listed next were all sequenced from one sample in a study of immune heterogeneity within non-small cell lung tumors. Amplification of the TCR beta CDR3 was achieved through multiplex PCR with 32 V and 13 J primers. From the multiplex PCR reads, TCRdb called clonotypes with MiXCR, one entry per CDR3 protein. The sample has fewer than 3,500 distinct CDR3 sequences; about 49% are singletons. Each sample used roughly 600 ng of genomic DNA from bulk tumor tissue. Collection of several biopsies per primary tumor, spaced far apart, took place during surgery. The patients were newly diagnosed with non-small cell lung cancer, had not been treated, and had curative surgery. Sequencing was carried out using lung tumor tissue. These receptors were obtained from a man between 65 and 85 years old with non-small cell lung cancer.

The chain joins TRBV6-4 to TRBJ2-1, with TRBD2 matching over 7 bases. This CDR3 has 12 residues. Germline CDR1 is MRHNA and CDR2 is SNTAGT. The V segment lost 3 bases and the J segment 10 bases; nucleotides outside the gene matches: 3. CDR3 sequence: CASSEGEGEQFF. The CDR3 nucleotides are TGTGCCAGCAGTGAAGGGGAGGGCGAGCAGTTCTTC.

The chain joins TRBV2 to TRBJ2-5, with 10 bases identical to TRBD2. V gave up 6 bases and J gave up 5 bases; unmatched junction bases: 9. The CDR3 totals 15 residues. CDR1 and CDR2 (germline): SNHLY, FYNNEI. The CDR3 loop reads CASSAAGGLLETQYF. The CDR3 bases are TGTGCCAGCAGCGCAGCGGGAGGGCTCTTGGAGACCCAGTACTTC.

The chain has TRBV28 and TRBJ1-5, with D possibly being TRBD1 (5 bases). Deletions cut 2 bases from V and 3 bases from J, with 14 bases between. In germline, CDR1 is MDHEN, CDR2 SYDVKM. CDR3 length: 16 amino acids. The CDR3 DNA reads TGTGCCAGCAGTTTAAGGGAACAGGCGATCAATCAGCCCCAGCATTTT. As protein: CASSLREQAINQPQHF.

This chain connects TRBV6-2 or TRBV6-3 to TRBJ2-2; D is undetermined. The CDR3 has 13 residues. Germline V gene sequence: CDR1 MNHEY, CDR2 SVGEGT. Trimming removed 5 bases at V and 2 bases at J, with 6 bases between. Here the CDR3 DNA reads TGTGCCAGCAGTCGAGACAACACCGGGGAGCTGTTTTTT. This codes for CASSRDNTGELFF.

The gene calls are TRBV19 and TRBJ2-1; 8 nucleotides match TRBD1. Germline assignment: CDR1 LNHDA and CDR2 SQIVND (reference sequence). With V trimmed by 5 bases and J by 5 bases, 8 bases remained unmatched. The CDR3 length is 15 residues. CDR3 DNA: TGTGCCAGTAGTCCGACAGGGGCGCTTAACAATGAGCAGTTCTTC. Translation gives CASSPTGALNNEQFF. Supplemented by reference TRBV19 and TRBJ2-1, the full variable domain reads DGGITQSPKYLFRKEGQNVTLSCEQNLNHDAMYWYRQDPGQGLRLIYYSQIVNDFQKGDIAEGYSVSREKKESFPLTVTSAQKNPTAFYLCASSPTGALNNEQFFGPGTRLTVL.

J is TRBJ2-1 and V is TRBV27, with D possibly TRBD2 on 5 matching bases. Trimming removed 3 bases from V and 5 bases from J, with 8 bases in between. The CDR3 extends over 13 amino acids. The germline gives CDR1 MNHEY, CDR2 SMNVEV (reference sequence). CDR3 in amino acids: CASSFGENNEQFF. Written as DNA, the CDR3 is TGTGCCAGCAGTTTCGGGGAAAACAATGAGCAGTTCTTC.

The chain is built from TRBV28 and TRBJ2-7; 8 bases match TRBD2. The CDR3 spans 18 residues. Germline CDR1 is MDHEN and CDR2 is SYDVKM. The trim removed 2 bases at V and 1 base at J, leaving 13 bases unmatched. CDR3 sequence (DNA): TGTGCCAGCAGTTTACCTGTCGGTACTAGCGGAACTTCCTACGAGCAGTACTTC. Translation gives CASSLPVGTSGTSYEQYF.

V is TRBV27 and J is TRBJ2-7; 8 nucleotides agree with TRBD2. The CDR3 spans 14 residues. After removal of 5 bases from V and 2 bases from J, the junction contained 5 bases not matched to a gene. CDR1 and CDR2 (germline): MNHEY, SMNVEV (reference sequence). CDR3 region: CASSKREKAYEQYF. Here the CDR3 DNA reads TGTGCCAGCAGTAAGCGGGAGAAGGCCTACGAGCAGTACTTC.

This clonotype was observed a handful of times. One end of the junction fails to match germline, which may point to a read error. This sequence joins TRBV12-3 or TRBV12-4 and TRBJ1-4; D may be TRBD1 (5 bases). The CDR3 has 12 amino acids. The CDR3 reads CASRTTHEKLFF. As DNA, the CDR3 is TGTGCCAGCCGGACAACTCATGAAAAACTGTTTTTT.

The CDR3 nucleotides read TGCGCCAGCAGCCGTCTGGGGGGCGTAGGGTCTTCCTATGGCTACACCTTC. Translating it yields CASSRLGGVGSSYGYTF. The V gene is TRBV5-1, the J gene TRBJ1-2, with D possibly matching TRBD1 (6 bases). This CDR3 has 17 amino acids. The V and J ends lost 4 bases and 4 bases respectively, with 23 bases between them. Germline loops: CDR1 SGHRS, CDR2 YFSETQ.

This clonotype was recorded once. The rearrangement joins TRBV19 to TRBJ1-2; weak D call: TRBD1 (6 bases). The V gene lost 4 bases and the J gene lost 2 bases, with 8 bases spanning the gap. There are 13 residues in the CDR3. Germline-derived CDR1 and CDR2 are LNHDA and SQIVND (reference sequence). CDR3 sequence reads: CASSTGENYGYTF. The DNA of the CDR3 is TGTGCCAGTAGTACAGGGGAAAACTATGGCTACACCTTC.

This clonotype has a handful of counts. CDR3 nucleotides: TGTGCCTGGACCCTTGACAGGGGTGGCTACACCTTC. Translating gives CAWTLDRGGYTF. The chain combines TRBV30 with TRBJ1-2; TRBD1 aligns across 8 bases. Germline CDR1 and CDR2: GTSNPN and SVGIG (reference sequence). CDR3 length equals 12 residues. The V gene end was trimmed by 4 bases and the J gene end by 7 bases; junction bases not matched to a gene: 5. Full variable domain (rest looked up from reference TRBV30 and TRBJ1-2): SQTIHQWPATLVQPVGSPLSLECTVEGTSNPNLYWYRQAAGRGLQLLFYSVGIGQISSEVPQNLSASRPQDRQFILSSKKLLLSDSGFYLCAWTLDRGGYTFGSGTRLTVV.

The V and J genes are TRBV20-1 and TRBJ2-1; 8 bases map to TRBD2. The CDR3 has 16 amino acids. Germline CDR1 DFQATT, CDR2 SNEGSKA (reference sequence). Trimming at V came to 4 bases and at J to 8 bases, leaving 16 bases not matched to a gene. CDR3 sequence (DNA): TGCAGTGCTACCGATTTTAGCGGGAATATCGGCGATGAGCAGTTCTTC. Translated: CSATDFSGNIGDEQFF.

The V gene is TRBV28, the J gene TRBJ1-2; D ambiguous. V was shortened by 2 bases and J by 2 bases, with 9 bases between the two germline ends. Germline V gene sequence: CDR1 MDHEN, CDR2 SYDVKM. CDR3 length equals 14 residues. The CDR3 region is CASSLQPLNYGYTF. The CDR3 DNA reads TGTGCCAGCAGTTTACAGCCCCTAAACTATGGCTACACCTTC.

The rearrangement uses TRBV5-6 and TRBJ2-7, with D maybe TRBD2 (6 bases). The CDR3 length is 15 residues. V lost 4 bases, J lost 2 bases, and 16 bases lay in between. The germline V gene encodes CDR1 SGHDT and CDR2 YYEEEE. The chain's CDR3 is CASSRGTFLTYEQYF. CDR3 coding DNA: TGTGCCAGCAGCCGCGGGACTTTTCTGACCTACGAGCAGTACTTC. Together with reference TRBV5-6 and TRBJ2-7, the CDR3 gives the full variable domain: DAGVTQSPTHLIKTRGQQVTLRCSPKSGHDTVSWYQQALGQGPQFIFQYYEEEERQRGNFPDRFSGHQFPNYSSELNVNALLLGDSALYLCASSRGTFLTYEQYFGPGTRLTVT.

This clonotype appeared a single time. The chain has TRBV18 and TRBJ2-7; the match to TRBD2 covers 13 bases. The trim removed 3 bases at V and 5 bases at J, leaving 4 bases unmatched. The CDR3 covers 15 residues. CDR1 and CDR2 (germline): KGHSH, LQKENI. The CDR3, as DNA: TGTGCCAGCTCACCGGGACTAGCGGGAAGGGACGAGCAGTACTTC. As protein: CASSPGLAGRDEQYF.

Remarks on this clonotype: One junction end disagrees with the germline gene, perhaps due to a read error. The CDR3 coding sequence is TGCGCCAGCAGCTCCTCCAGCGGGAAGGGGAATGAGGAGTTCTTC. Its translation: CASSSSSGKGNEEFF. V usage is TRBV5-1 and J usage is TRBJ2-1; 7 bases fit TRBD2. Per the germline V gene, CDR1 is SGHRS and CDR2 is YFSETQ. The CDR3 runs to 15 residues.

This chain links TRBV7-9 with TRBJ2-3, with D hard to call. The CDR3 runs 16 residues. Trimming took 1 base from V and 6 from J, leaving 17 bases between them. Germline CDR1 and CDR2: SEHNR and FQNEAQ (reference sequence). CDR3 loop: CASSLGFGRIVDTQYF. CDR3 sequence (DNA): TGTGCCAGCAGCTTAGGCTTTGGCCGAATAGTGGATACGCAGTATTTT. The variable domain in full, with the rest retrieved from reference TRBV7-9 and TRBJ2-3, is DTGVSQNPRHKITKRGQNVTFRCDPISEHNRLYWYRQTLGQGPEFLTYFQNEAQLEKSRLLSDRFSAERPKGSFSTLEIQRTEQGDSAMYLCASSLGFGRIVDTQYFGPGTRLTVL.

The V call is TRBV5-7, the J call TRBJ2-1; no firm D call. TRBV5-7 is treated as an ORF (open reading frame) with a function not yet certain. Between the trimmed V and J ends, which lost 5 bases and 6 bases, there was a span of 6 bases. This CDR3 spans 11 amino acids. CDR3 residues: CASRVTNEQFF. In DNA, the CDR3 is TGTGCCAGCAGGGTAACCAATGAGCAGTTCTTC.

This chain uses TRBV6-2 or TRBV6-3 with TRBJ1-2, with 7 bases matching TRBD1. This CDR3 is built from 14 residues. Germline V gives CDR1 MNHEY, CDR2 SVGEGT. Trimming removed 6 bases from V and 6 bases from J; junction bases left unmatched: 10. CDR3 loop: CASSWETGVHGYTF. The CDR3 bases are TGTGCCAGCAGCTGGGAAACAGGGGTCCATGGCTACACCTTC.

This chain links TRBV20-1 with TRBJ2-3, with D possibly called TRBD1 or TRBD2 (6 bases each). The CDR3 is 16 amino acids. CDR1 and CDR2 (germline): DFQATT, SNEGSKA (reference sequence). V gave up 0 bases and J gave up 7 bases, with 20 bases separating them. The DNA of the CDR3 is TGCAGTGCTAGAGATCACCGGGAAGGGGGGTGGTATACGCAGTATTTT. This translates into CSARDHREGGWYTQYF.

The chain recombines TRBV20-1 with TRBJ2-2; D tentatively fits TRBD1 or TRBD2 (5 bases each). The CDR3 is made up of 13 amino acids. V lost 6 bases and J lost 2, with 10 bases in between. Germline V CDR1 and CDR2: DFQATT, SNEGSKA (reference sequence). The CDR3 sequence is CSAGTVNTGELFF. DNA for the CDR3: TGCAGTGCCGGGACGGTAAACACCGGGGAGCTGTTTTTT.

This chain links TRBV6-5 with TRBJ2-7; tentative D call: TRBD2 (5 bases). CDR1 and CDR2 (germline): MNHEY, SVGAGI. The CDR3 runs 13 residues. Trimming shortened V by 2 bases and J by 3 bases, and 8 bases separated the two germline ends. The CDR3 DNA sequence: TGTGCCAGCAGTTACCCTACTAGCTACGAGCAGTACTTC. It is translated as CASSYPTSYEQYF.